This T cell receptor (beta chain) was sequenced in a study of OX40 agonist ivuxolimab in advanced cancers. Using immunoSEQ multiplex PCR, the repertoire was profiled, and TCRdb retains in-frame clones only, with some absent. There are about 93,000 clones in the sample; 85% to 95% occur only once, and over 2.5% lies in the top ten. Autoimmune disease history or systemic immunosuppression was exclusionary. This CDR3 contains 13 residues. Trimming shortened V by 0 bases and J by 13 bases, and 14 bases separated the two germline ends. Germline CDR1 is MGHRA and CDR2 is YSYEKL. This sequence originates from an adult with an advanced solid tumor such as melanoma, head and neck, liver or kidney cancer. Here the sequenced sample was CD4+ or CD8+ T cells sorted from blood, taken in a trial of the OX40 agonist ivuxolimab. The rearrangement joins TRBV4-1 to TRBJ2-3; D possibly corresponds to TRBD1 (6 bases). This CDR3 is CASSQDGTRLKYF. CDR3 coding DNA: TGCGCCAGCAGCCAAGATGGGACAAGGCTCAAGTATTTT.